This T cell receptor (beta chain) was profiled in a study of STAT5B mutations in CD4+ large granular lymphocyte leukemia. Per germline, CDR1 SEHNR and CDR2 FQNEAQ (reference sequence). The CDR3 has 15 residues. Trimming took 2 bases from V and 0 from J, leaving 11 bases between them. There are a few counts of this clone. Some clones are missing from TCRdb's copy, which holds only in-frame ones; the method was immunoSEQ multiplex PCR. Among more than 45,000 clones, roughly two thirds were seen once, and the ten largest hold more than 1.5%. V is TRBV7-9 and J is TRBJ2-7, with D perhaps assigned TRBD1 or TRBD2 (6 bases each). This clonotype originated in a human donor in good health. The material sequenced was CD4+ T cells from blood buffy coats. CDR3 DNA: TGTGCCAGCAGCTTACTTTCGGGGGCCTCCTACGAGCAGTACTTC. This sequence encodes CASSLLSGASYEQYF.